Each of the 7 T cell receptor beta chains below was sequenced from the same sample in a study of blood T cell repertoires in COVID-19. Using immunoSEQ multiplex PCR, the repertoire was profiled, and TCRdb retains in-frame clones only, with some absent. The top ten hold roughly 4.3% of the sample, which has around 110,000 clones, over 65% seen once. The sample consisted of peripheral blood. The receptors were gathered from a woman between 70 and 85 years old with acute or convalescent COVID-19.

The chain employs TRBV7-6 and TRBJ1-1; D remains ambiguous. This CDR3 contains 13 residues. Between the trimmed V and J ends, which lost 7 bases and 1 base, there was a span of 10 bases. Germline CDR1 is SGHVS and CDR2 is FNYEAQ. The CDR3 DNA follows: TGTGCCAGCACCGAACCAGGGAACACTGAAGCTTTCTTT. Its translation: CASTEPGNTEAFF.

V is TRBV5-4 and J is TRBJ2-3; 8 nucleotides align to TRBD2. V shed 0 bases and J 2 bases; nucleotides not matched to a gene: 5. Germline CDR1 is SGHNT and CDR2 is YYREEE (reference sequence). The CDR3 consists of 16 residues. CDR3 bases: TGTGCCAGCAGCTTGGCGGGGGGGGTTGACACAGATACGCAGTATTTT. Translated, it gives CASSLAGGVDTDTQYF.

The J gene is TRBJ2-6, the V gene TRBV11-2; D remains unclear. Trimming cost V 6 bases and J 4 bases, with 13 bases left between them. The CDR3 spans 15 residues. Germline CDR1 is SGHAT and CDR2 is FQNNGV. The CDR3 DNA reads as TGTGCCAGCAGTTCCATCCGGGTCGGGGCCAACGTCCTGACTTTC. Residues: CASSSIRVGANVLTF.

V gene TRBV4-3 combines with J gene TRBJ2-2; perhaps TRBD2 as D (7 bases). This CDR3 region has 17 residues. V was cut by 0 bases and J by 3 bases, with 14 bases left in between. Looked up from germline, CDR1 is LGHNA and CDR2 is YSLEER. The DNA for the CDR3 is TGCGCCAGCAGCCAAGATGTTGGGGGGGGCGACACCGGGGAGCTGTTTTTT. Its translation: CASSQDVGGGDTGELFF.

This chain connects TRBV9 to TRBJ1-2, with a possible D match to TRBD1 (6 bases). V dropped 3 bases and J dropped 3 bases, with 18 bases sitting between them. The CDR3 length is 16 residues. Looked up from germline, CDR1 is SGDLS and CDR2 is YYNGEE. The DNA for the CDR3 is TGTGCCAGCAGCGGAGGGGGTCCACGGGTTGACTATGGCTACACCTTC. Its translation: CASSGGGPRVDYGYTF.

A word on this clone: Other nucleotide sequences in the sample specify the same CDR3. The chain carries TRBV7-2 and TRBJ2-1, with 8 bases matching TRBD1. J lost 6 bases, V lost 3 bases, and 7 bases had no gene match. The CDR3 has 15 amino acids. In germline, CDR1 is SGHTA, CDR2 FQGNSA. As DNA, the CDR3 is TGTGCCAGCAGCTTTCGACAGGGGATGTCCAATGAGCAGTTCTTC. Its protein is CASSFRQGMSNEQFF. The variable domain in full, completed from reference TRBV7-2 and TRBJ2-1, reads GAGVSQSPSNKVTEKGKDVELRCDPISGHTALYWYRQSLGQGLEFLIYFQGNSAPDKSGLPSDRFSAERTGGSVSTLTIQRTQQEDSAVYLCASSFRQGMSNEQFFGPGTRLTVL.

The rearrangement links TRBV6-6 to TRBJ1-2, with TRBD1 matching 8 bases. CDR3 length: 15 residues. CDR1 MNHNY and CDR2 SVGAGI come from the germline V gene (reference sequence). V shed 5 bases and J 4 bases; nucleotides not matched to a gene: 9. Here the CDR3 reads CASSRVDRVGYGYTF. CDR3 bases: TGTGCCAGCAGTAGGGTGGACAGGGTGGGCTATGGCTACACCTTC.